This TCR beta chain was observed in a study of chemoradiotherapy in HPV16-positive cancers. Produced via immunoSEQ multiplex PCR; TCRdb's table is partial and in-frame only. The table has roughly 70,000 clones, roughly 90% seen once. Study-level points and caveats: In HPV16-positive patients, HPV-responsive T-cell expansion tracked better recurrence-free survival. Non-HPV-specific T cells did not expand in tumors during treatment, whereas candidate HPV-specific clones and E7-related motifs did.

Repeated repertoire sampling spanned the course of chemoradiotherapy. A single count supports this clone. Antigen specificity is unknown. The CDR3 loop spans 14 amino acids. Germline V gives CDR1 LNHNV, CDR2 YYDKDF (reference sequence). Between the trimmed V and J ends, which lost 0 bases and 15 bases, there was a span of 18 bases. Sequenced material: blood, taken from a patient who underwent chemoradiotherapy. The TCR originated in a human donor with HPV-associated anogenital cancer. The chain recombines TRBV15 with TRBJ1-5; perhaps TRBD1 as D (6 bases). As DNA, the CDR3 is TGTGCCACCAGCAGAGATGGAAGGGGGAACGTCGGGCATTTT. Protein: CATSRDGRGNVGHF.